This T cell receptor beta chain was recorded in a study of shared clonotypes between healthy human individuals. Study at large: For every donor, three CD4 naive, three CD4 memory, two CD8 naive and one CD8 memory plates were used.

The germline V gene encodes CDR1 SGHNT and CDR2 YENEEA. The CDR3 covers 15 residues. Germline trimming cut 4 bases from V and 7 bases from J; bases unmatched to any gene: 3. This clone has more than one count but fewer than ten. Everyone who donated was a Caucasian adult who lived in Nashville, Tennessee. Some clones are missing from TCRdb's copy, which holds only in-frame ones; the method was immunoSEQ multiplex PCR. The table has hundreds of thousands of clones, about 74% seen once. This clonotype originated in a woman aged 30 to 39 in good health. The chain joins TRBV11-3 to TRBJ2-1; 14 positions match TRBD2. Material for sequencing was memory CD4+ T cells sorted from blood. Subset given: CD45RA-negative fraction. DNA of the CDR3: TGTGCCAGCAGCTCGGGACTAGCGGGAGTAAATGAGCAGTTCTTC. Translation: CASSSGLAGVNEQFF.